This TCR beta chain was obtained from a study of post-analysis software for immune sequencing data. Whole-study findings and limits: People with multiple sclerosis had a significantly lower normalized Chao1 diversity than controls did.

Comments on this clonotype: Its target is unknown.

Unique molecular identifiers were present in the TCR beta cDNA libraries. TCRdb re-called the PCR reads through MiXCR, storing one row per CDR3 protein. The sample consists of approximately 690,000 distinct CDR3 sequences, roughly three fifths of them appearing once. Source material: blood. The TCR was taken from a girl aged 2 to 9 with multiple sclerosis.

CDR3 region: CSVGFLATGDQETQYF. The DNA of the CDR3 is TGCAGCGTCGGATTTTTGGCGACAGGGGACCAAGAGACCCAGTACTTC. The rearrangement joins TRBV29-1 to TRBJ2-5; TRBD1 matches 8 bases. Germline V lookup: CDR1 SQVTM, CDR2 ANQGSEA. The CDR3 has 16 amino acids. Germline trimming cut 6 bases from V and 0 bases from J; bases unmatched to any gene: 12.